These 27 T cell receptor beta chains were all obtained from the same sample, sequenced in a study of Ad26.COV2.S vaccination and SARS-CoV-2 variants. Assay: immunoSEQ multiplex PCR; the TCRdb copy retains only in-frame clones and omits some. The profile covers fewer than 400,000 clones, with 89% appearing a single time and about 1.9% taken by the ten largest. Treatment in this sample: some 19 received Ad26.COV2.S at low or high dose, single or two shots; about 5 received placebo; per-sample allocation not given. Sampling was performed 63 days after the first vaccine or placebo injection. Sequenced here: peripheral blood, sampled in a trial of Ad26.COV2.S vaccine versus placebo. The receptor set was obtained from a person between 18 and 60 years old who received the Ad26.COV2.S COVID-19 vaccine or a placebo.

CDR3 sequence reads: CASSIGGLGNTGELFF. CDR3 nucleotides: TGTGCCAGTAGTATAGGAGGGCTGGGGAACACCGGGGAGCTGTTTTTT. The chain couples TRBV19 to TRBJ2-2, with D possibly TRBD2 on 5 matching bases. With 1 base removed from V and 1 base from J, the gap between germline ends came to 10 bases. CDR3 length equals 16 residues. Germline V gene lookup returns CDR1 LNHDA and CDR2 SQIVND (reference sequence). The whole variable domain, filled in from reference TRBV19 and TRBJ2-2, reads DGGITQSPKYLFRKEGQNVTLSCEQNLNHDAMYWYRQDPGQGLRLIYYSQIVNDFQKGDIAEGYSVSREKKESFPLTVTSAQKNPTAFYLCASSIGGLGNTGELFFGEGSRLTVL.

About this clone: The sample holds other DNA sequences that translate to the same CDR3. The chain carries TRBV12-3 or TRBV12-4 and TRBJ2-7; D is uncertain. Trimming shortened V by 0 bases and J by 0 bases, and 3 bases separated the two germline ends. This CDR3 contains 13 residues. CDR3: CASSLANSYEQYF. DNA of the CDR3: TGTGCCAGCAGTTTAGCCAACTCCTACGAGCAGTACTTC.

As concerns this clone: The sample carries other DNA sequences with the same CDR3. V and J are TRBV19 and TRBJ1-1; D unclear. With 0 bases removed from V and 0 bases from J, the gap between germline ends came to 8 bases. The germline gives CDR1 LNHDA, CDR2 SQIVND (reference sequence). This CDR3 is 15 amino acids long. This chain's CDR3 is CASSIDGQMNTEAFF. Here the CDR3 DNA reads TGTGCCAGTAGTATAGATGGGCAAATGAACACTGAAGCTTTCTTT.

This chain connects TRBV7-2 to TRBJ2-1; tentative D call: TRBD2 (5 bases). CDR3 length: 14 residues. V lost 5 bases, J lost 7 bases, and 15 bases lay in between. Germline CDR1 reads SGHTA; CDR2 reads FQGNSA. Here the CDR3 reads CASSPGGASNEQFF. CDR3 sequence (DNA): TGTGCCAGCAGCCCCGGAGGAGCGAGTAATGAGCAGTTCTTC.

Of note for this clone: The sample contains more than one DNA sequence encoding this CDR3. The DNA of the CDR3 is TGCGCCAGCAGCTTGGAGCCCGACACCTACGAGCAGTACTTC. Translating it yields CASSLEPDTYEQYF. The J gene is TRBJ2-7, the V gene TRBV5-1, with D hard to call. V dropped 0 bases and J dropped 2 bases, with 9 bases sitting between them. The germline gives CDR1 SGHRS, CDR2 YFSETQ. CDR3 length: 14 amino acids. The complete variable domain, with remaining parts taken from reference TRBV5-1 and TRBJ2-7, reads KAGVTQTPRYLIKTRGQQVTLSCSPISGHRSVSWYQQTPGQGLQFLFEYFSETQRNKGNFPGRFSGRQFSNSRSEMNVSTLELGDSALYLCASSLEPDTYEQYFGPGTRLTVT.

As concerns this clone: The identical CDR3 is also encoded by other nucleotide sequences in the sample. The chain has TRBV27 and TRBJ2-7, with 10 positions matching TRBD1. The CDR3 is 14 amino acids. Per the germline V gene, CDR1 is MNHEY and CDR2 is SMNVEV (reference sequence). Trimming cost V 5 bases and J 6 bases; bases outside gene matches: 7. CDR3 loop: CASSLRTGGREQYF. CDR3 DNA: TGTGCCAGCAGTCTTCGGACAGGGGGTCGCGAGCAGTACTTC.

V is TRBV9 and J is TRBJ2-7, with a possible D match to TRBD2 (5 bases). This CDR3 is built from 15 residues. Germline CDR1 and CDR2: SGDLS and YYNGEE. Trimming removed 4 bases from V and 0 bases from J, with 14 bases in between. CDR3 protein: CASSPGLARSYEQYF. The CDR3 coding sequence is TGTGCCAGCAGCCCCGGATTAGCGCGCTCCTACGAGCAGTACTTC. The complete variable domain, with remaining parts taken from reference TRBV9 and TRBJ2-7, reads DSGVTQTPKHLITATGQRVTLRCSPRSGDLSVYWYQQSLDQGLQFLIQYYNGEERAKGNILERFSAQQFPDLHSELNLSSLELGDSALYFCASSPGLARSYEQYFGPGTRLTVT.

This CDR3 reads CASSGPGRPAGVVDSPLHF. Written as DNA, the CDR3 is TGTGCCAGCAGTGGACCGGGACGGCCTGCCGGGGTTGTTGATTCACCCCTCCACTTT. The chain combines TRBV2 with TRBJ1-6; TRBD1 is a possible D gene (5 bases). Deletions cut 4 bases from V and 8 bases from J, with 27 bases between. CDR1 is SNHLY, CDR2 FYNNEI, per germline. The CDR3 runs 19 residues.

The chain couples TRBV3-1 (or the pseudogene TRBV3-2) to TRBJ2-7; 9 bases agree with TRBD1. The CDR3 runs to 13 residues. The ends lost 5 bases at V and 2 bases at J; junction bases unmatched: 1. Per germline, CDR1 LGHDT and CDR2 YNNKEL (reference sequence). CDR3 sequence (DNA): TGTGCCAGCAGCTGGGACAGGGCCTACGAGCAGTACTTC. Its translation: CASSWDRAYEQYF.

The chain is built from TRBV24-1 and TRBJ1-5; a weak D match, TRBD1 (5 bases). V was trimmed by 5 bases and J by 3 bases, leaving 10 bases between them. The CDR3 has 14 residues. Germline CDR1 and CDR2: KGHDR and SFDVKD. CDR3 DNA: TGTGCCACCAGTGTGGGACGGCTCAATCAGCCCCAGCATTTT. It translates to CATSVGRLNQPQHF.

This clone occurred once. Other DNA sequences in the same sample also yield this CDR3. This rearrangement joins TRBV5-6 to TRBJ2-3; 15 bases match TRBD2. Germline lookup yields CDR1 SGHDT and CDR2 YYEEEE. Trimming cost V 2 bases and J 6 bases; bases outside gene matches: 1. CDR3 length: 15 amino acids. The DNA of the CDR3 is TGTGCCAGCAGCTTCGGACTAGCGGGAGGGGATACGCAGTATTTT. Translating gives CASSFGLAGGDTQYF.

The V gene is TRBV5-1, the J gene TRBJ2-1; 7 bases are a match to TRBD2. The CDR3 length is 13 residues. The trim removed 0 bases at V and 15 bases at J, leaving 9 bases unmatched. CDR1 is SGHRS, CDR2 YFSETQ, per germline. CDR3 sequence (DNA): TGCGCCAGCAGCTTGGCTGCGGGGGAGTATCGGTTCTTC. Its translation: CASSLAAGEYRFF.

The sample holds one count of this clone. The chain couples TRBV7-3 to TRBJ2-6, with TRBD2 matching over 8 bases. The CDR3 spans 17 residues. Trimming cost V 2 bases and J 0 bases; bases outside gene matches: 3. Germline assignment: CDR1 SGHTA and CDR2 FQGTGA. The CDR3 loop reads CASSLPGGSSGANVLTF. CDR3 DNA sequence: TGTGCCAGCAGCTTACCGGGAGGGAGCTCTGGGGCCAACGTCCTGACTTTC.

This chain connects TRBV28 to TRBJ1-1; 9 bases agree with TRBD1. The J segment lost 6 bases and the V segment lost 6 bases, leaving 11 bases of the junction unmatched. The CDR3 extends over 15 amino acids. Germline V gene data show CDR1 as MDHEN and CDR2 as SYDVKM. CDR3 in amino acids: CASSRDRAHKSEAFF. The CDR3 DNA is TGTGCCAGCAGCCGGGACAGGGCGCATAAGTCTGAAGCTTTCTTT.

The chain employs TRBV24-1 and TRBJ2-3; TRBD2 matches 7 bases. Germline loops: CDR1 KGHDR, CDR2 SFDVKD. The CDR3 has 13 amino acids. The trim removed 9 bases at V and 1 base at J, leaving 3 bases unmatched. This CDR3 is CATGAGGTDTQYF. The CDR3 nucleotides are TGTGCCACCGGGGCGGGGGGCACAGATACGCAGTATTTT.

This clone has only one observation. V gene TRBV4-1 combines with J gene TRBJ2-2; possible D gene TRBD2, 6 bases. The CDR3 extends over 15 amino acids. Germline V CDR1 and CDR2: MGHRA, YSYEKL. V was cut by 5 bases and J by 5 bases, with 15 bases left in between. The DNA for the CDR3 is TGCGCCAGCAGCTGGGGACTCCCCGGGACCGGGGAGCTGTTTTTT. This encodes CASSWGLPGTGELFF.

The CDR3 DNA reads as TGTGCCAGCAGCTTGGAAGGTAGCGGCTCCTACAATGAGCAGTTCTTC. Translating it yields CASSLEGSGSYNEQFF. The rearrangement links TRBV5-4 to TRBJ2-1; maybe TRBD2 (6 bases). Looked up from germline, CDR1 is SGHNT and CDR2 is YYREEE (reference sequence). The length of the CDR3 is 16 residues. Trimming removed 0 bases at V and 0 bases at J, with 10 bases between.

This chain links TRBV7-2 with TRBJ2-1, with TRBD2 identical over 11 bases. The CDR3 extends over 15 amino acids. With V trimmed by 4 bases and J by 4 bases, 3 bases remained unmatched. Per the germline V gene, CDR1 is SGHTA and CDR2 is FQGNSA. The CDR3 DNA follows: TGTGCCAGCAGCTCGACTAGCGGGATTTACAATGAGCAGTTCTTC. Its protein is CASSSTSGIYNEQFF.

This clone has a single count. The chain is built from TRBV19 and TRBJ1-2, with TRBD1 as a possible D gene (5 bases). The CDR3 is made up of 14 amino acids. Germline V gives CDR1 LNHDA, CDR2 SQIVND (reference sequence). The ends were cut back, 8 bases at V and 1 base at J, with 14 bases in the middle. CDR3 loop: CASSASTVNYGYTF. The CDR3 nucleotides read TGTGCCAGTTCCGCCTCGACAGTTAACTATGGCTACACCTTC. Full variable domain (remainder filled in from reference TRBV19 and TRBJ1-2): DGGITQSPKYLFRKEGQNVTLSCEQNLNHDAMYWYRQDPGQGLRLIYYSQIVNDFQKGDIAEGYSVSREKKESFPLTVTSAQKNPTAFYLCASSASTVNYGYTFGSGTRLTVV.

The chain is built from TRBV5-6 and TRBJ2-1, with D uncertain. This CDR3 is built from 16 residues. Germline CDR1 SGHDT, CDR2 YYEEEE. Between the trimmed V and J ends, which lost 2 bases and 2 bases, there was a span of 14 bases. The CDR3 reads CASSFGLVGTYNEQFF. CDR3 nucleotides: TGTGCCAGCAGCTTTGGTCTTGTAGGTACCTACAATGAGCAGTTCTTC.

The CDR3 sequence: CASSQERLAGADEQFF. CDR3 nucleotide sequence: TGTGCCAGCAGCCAAGAACGACTAGCGGGAGCGGATGAGCAGTTCTTC. The rearrangement uses TRBV4-2 and TRBJ2-1; 12 nucleotides match TRBD2. The J segment lost 8 bases and the V segment lost 0 bases, leaving 5 bases of the junction unmatched. In germline, CDR1 is LGHNA, CDR2 YNFKEQ. This CDR3 has 16 residues.

The CDR3 loop reads CASSLEARDRGGTQYF. CDR3 coding DNA: TGCGCCAGCAGCCTTGAGGCCCGGGACAGGGGTGGTACGCAGTATTTT. The V and J genes are TRBV5-1 and TRBJ2-3; 10 bases agree with TRBD1. CDR3 length: 16 amino acids. V was clipped by 4 bases and J by 8 bases; unmatched bases: 13. Germline V gene lookup returns CDR1 SGHRS and CDR2 YFSETQ.

The rearrangement uses TRBV5-1 and TRBJ2-3, with D maybe TRBD1 (5 bases). V was cut by 0 bases and J by 5 bases, with 13 bases left in between. This CDR3 has 15 amino acids. Germline CDR1 and CDR2: SGHRS and YFSETQ. The CDR3 coding sequence is TGCGCCAGCAGCTTGGCGGCAGGGCCTGGAGATACGCAGTATTTT. This encodes CASSLAAGPGDTQYF. Combining the CDR3 with reference TRBV5-1 and TRBJ2-3 gives the whole variable domain KAGVTQTPRYLIKTRGQQVTLSCSPISGHRSVSWYQQTPGQGLQFLFEYFSETQRNKGNFPGRFSGRQFSNSRSEMNVSTLELGDSALYLCASSLAAGPGDTQYFGPGTRLTVL.

The rearrangement uses TRBV5-1 and TRBJ2-3; D is ambiguous. The CDR3 has 14 amino acids. Germline V gene lookup returns CDR1 SGHRS and CDR2 YFSETQ. V lost 0 bases and J 2 bases, leaving 7 bases between the germline ends. The CDR3 DNA sequence: TGCGCCAGCAGCTTGGGCAGCAACACAGATACGCAGTATTTT. Translation gives CASSLGSNTDTQYF. The whole variable domain, filled in from reference TRBV5-1 and TRBJ2-3, reads KAGVTQTPRYLIKTRGQQVTLSCSPISGHRSVSWYQQTPGQGLQFLFEYFSETQRNKGNFPGRFSGRQFSNSRSEMNVSTLELGDSALYLCASSLGSNTDTQYFGPGTRLTVL.

The V gene is TRBV7-9, the J gene TRBJ2-1; 11 nucleotides agree with TRBD2. The V and J ends lost 6 bases and 3 bases, in that order; junction bases with no gene match: 7. Germline-derived CDR1 and CDR2 are SEHNR and FQNEAQ (reference sequence). There are 16 residues in the CDR3. The CDR3 here is CASSHYSGRGYNEQFF. The CDR3 DNA is TGTGCCAGCAGTCACTATAGCGGGAGGGGCTACAATGAGCAGTTCTTC.

This chain connects TRBV19 to TRBJ2-7; D gene uncertain. The germline V gene has CDR1 LNHDA and CDR2 SQIVND (reference sequence). V lost 3 bases to trimming and J lost 0 bases, with 9 bases between them. The CDR3 has 14 residues. CDR3 sequence reads: CASSIMADSYEQYF. The CDR3 DNA sequence: TGTGCCAGTAGTATTATGGCGGACTCCTACGAGCAGTACTTC.

On this clone: The identical CDR3 is also encoded by other nucleotide sequences in the sample. The CDR3 DNA reads as TGTGCCAGCAGTCCTGCCTACGAGCAGTACTTC. As protein: CASSPAYEQYF. This rearrangement joins TRBV28 to TRBJ2-7; unclear D gene. The CDR3 has 11 amino acids. Trimming stripped 5 bases from V and 2 bases from J, with 4 bases between. Germline V gene sequence: CDR1 MDHEN, CDR2 SYDVKM.